One and the same sample provided the 9 T cell receptor beta chains below, sequenced in a study of T cell repertoires in cytomegalovirus infection. TCRdb ran MiXCR on the reads and lists one entry per CDR3 protein. The profile covers hundreds of thousands of distinct CDR3 sequences, with roughly a third appearing a single time and over 15% taken by the ten largest. No cognate antigen is known for these TCRs. The starting material was cultured PBMCs, obtained from culture after CMV antigen stimulation. These receptors all stem from a human donor in good health (CMV status not recorded). Some clones in this sample may be carry-over from other donors' samples.

This clonotype was detected ten times or more. The gene calls are TRBV7-8 and TRBJ2-3, with D uncertain. Looked up from germline, CDR1 is SGHVS and CDR2 is FQNEAQ. The CDR3 loop spans 15 amino acids. Trimming pared 1 base from V and 3 bases from J, leaving 11 bases between. The CDR3 nucleotides read TGTGCCAGCAGCTTAGGGTATATCGGAACAGATACGCAGTATTTT. As protein: CASSLGYIGTDTQYF.

This clonotype occurred a few times. CDR3 nucleotide sequence: TGCAGTGCTCTTATAAGCGGGAGGGACAATGAGCAGTTCTTC. Translating gives CSALISGRDNEQFF. The chain employs TRBV20-1 and TRBJ2-1; 10 nucleotides agree with TRBD2. The CDR3 has 14 amino acids. Losses at the gene ends were 5 bases for V and 5 bases for J; bases not matched to a gene: 6. Germline V gene lookup returns CDR1 DFQATT and CDR2 SNEGSKA (reference sequence).

This chain joins TRBV7-9 and TRBJ2-5; TRBD2 is a possible D gene (6 bases). Looked up from germline, CDR1 is SEHNR and CDR2 is FQNEAQ (reference sequence). The CDR3 totals 15 residues. The ends were cut back, 5 bases at V and 5 bases at J, with 18 bases in the middle. This CDR3 reads CASSHPAGSSETQYF. The CDR3 nucleotides are TGTGCCAGCAGCCACCCGGCGGGGAGTTCGGAGACCCAGTACTTC.

The chain recombines TRBV27 with TRBJ2-1; no reliable D call. V was clipped by 3 bases and J by 4 bases, with 10 bases between them. This CDR3 spans 14 amino acids. In germline, CDR1 is MNHEY, CDR2 SMNVEV (reference sequence). The CDR3 protein is CASSFGSEYNEQFF. The CDR3 DNA sequence: TGTGCCAGCAGTTTTGGAAGCGAATACAATGAGCAGTTCTTC.

This clonotype has at least ten counts. The chain is built from TRBV7-2 and TRBJ2-5, with D maybe TRBD2 (6 bases). V lost 2 bases to trimming and J lost 1 base, with 20 bases between them. The CDR3 extends over 18 amino acids. The germline V gene encodes CDR1 SGHTA and CDR2 FQGNSA. CDR3 coding DNA: TGTGCCAGCAGCTTAAATTTTCTCGGGGGAGTGCGCCAAGAGACCCAGTACTTC. Translation gives CASSLNFLGGVRQETQYF.

This chain links TRBV12-3 or TRBV12-4 with TRBJ2-7; 10 bases align to TRBD2. The V gene end was trimmed by 2 bases and the J gene end by 2 bases; junction bases not matched to a gene: 24. The CDR3 spans 22 residues. For the CDR3, the DNA is TGTGCCAGCAGTTTACTGGGAATCGCCGGGACTAGCGATCCCATAGACGCCTACGAGCAGTACTTC. Its protein is CASSLLGIAGTSDPIDAYEQYF.

The V and J genes are TRBV7-8 and TRBJ1-2, with TRBD1 matching 8 bases. CDR3 length equals 14 residues. The junction had 10 bases not matched to a gene; V was cut back by 5 bases and J by 8 bases. The V gene's germline CDR1 is SGHVS and CDR2 FQNEAQ. CDR3 sequence reads: CASSPRTGKGGYTF. The CDR3 coding sequence is TGTGCCAGCAGCCCCCGGACAGGGAAGGGAGGCTACACCTTC.

The CDR3 is CAISVASTDTQYF. CDR3 coding DNA: TGTGCCATCAGTGTGGCGTCCACAGATACGCAGTATTTT. The chain employs TRBV10-3 and TRBJ2-3; no clear D gene. The CDR3 spans 13 residues. Germline V lookup: CDR1 ENHRY, CDR2 SYGVKD. Trimming took 4 bases from V and 2 from J, leaving 7 bases between them.

This clonotype was detected only a few times. The rearrangement joins TRBV6-2 or TRBV6-3 to TRBJ2-3; D is possibly TRBD2 (6 bases). The V gene's germline CDR1 is MNHEY and CDR2 SVGEGT. CDR3 length: 15 amino acids. V lost 9 bases to trimming and J lost 4 bases, with 20 bases between them. The CDR3 nucleotides read TGTGCCAGTGGGACTCCTCGTGGGGGTGCAGATACGCAGTATTTT. Translation gives CASGTPRGGADTQYF.